This T cell receptor (beta chain) was sequenced during a study of blood T cell repertoires in COVID-19 (dated by TCRdb to about 2020). In the study overall: Samples from collaborators originated in the United States, Italy and Spain and spanned both the acute and convalescent phases of COVID-19. Samples came from the ongoing ImmuneRACE study (first 160 participants) plus 1,254 subjects from 6 global collaborators. Where HLA class I and class II types were available, the types were taken from metadata supplied by the sample provider, not from assay-based typing. Subjects who had been exposed to COVID-19, were actively infected with it, or had recovered from it provided the deeply sampled blood TCRbeta repertoires that made up the dataset. The prospective study material was composed of cDNA or gDNA derived from T cells, B-cell-depleted T cells, or PBMCs. A freely available public database, intended as a resource for researchers studying the immune response to SARS-CoV-2, is where the repertoires were released. The sample metadata nearly always contained a de-identified subject ID, COVID-19 status, age in years and sex. Summary of the overall study and its limitations: The amount of clinical and demographic metadata varied by source and participant and was provided uncurated.

The immunoSEQ Assay, a bias-controlled multiplex PCR, was used to amplify TCRbeta CDR3 regions from genomic DNA. The study's processing was this. The number of nucleated cells in each sample was estimated from the amplification of reference gene primers within the assay. Sequence reads were collapsed and filtered to measure the absolute abundance of every unique TCRbeta CDR3 rearrangement. For each sample, productive Simpson clonality was calculated by taking the square root of Simpson's diversity index across productive rearrangements. Held by TCRdb, this immuneACCESS table contains in-frame sequences only and omits some clones. Under half of the omission traces to an unresolved V gene where checked; the cause of the rest is unknown. V and J calls and clone size are given by that table; D and trimming were obtained from the DNA. The sample data list over 60,000 clones, and roughly nine tenths of these were observed just once. About 12% of the sample belongs to the ten largest clones.

Each collaborating institution followed its own protocols to collect whole blood in K2EDTA tubes. Collaborator samples were shipped for TCRbeta analysis as frozen whole blood, isolated PBMCs, or DNA extracted from either sample type. Including cysteine and phenylalanine, the CDR3 has 15 amino acids. The entry retains the CDR3 DNA only, 45 bases that are in frame from base 1. The germline V gene provides CDR1 SNHLY and CDR2 FYNNEI. Relative to germline, V is 6 bases shorter and J is 0 bases shorter, with 14 bases between their ends. This clone was found once. The target of this receptor is not known. No qualities accompany the bases; no much larger clone lies one base away.

Material for sequencing was peripheral blood. This TCR came from a woman in her fifties or sixties with acute or convalescent COVID-19. The rearranged segments are TRBV2 and TRBJ1-1, with no confidently assigned D gene. The DNA sequence is given as TGTGCCAGCAGCGCCCTGCCCGTAGTGAACACTGAAGCTTTCTTT. Its amino acids are CASSALPVVNTEAFF.